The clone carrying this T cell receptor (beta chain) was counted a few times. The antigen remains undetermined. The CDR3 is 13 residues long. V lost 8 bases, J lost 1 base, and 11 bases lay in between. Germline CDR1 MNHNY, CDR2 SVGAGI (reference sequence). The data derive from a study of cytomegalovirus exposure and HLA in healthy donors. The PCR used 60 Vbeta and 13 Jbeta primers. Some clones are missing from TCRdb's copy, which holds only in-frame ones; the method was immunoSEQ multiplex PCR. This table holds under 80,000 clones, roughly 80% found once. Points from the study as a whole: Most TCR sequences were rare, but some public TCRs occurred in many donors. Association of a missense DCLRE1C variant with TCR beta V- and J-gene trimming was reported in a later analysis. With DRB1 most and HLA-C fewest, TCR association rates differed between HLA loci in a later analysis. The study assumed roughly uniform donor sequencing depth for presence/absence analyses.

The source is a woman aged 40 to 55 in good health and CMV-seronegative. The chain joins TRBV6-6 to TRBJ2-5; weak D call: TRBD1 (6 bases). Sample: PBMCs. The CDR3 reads CASGRQAQETQYF. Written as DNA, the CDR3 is TGTGCCAGCGGCCGACAGGCCCAAGAGACCCAGTACTTC.